The 7 T cell receptor beta chains below come from one sample, sequenced in a study of T cell repertoires in cytomegalovirus infection. Their cognate antigens are unknown. TCRdb reanalysed the reads using MiXCR and keeps one entry per CDR3 protein. The sample has 450,000 to 600,000 distinct CDR3 sequences, more than 40% seen once; the top ten hold around 44%. The sequencing used cultured PBMCs, collected from culture after CMV antigen stimulation. These receptors all stem from a human donor in good health (CMV status not recorded). Some clones in this sample may be carry-over from other donors' samples.

CDR3 in amino acids: CASSQGPRAGGNNEQFF. The CDR3 coding sequence is TGCGCCAGCAGCCAAGGCCCCCGGGCGGGGGGGAACAATGAGCAGTTCTTC. V is TRBV4-1 and J is TRBJ2-1; 9 bases are a match to TRBD2. The CDR3 runs 17 residues. Trimming took 1 base from V and 5 from J; bases not matched to a gene: 9. Germline assignment: CDR1 MGHRA and CDR2 YSYEKL.

This chain's CDR3 is CASSPPGLAFAGELFF. CDR3 nucleotide sequence: TGTGCCAGCAGTCCGCCCGGACTAGCGTTCGCCGGGGAGCTGTTTTTT. The chain joins TRBV12-3 or TRBV12-4 to TRBJ2-2; 9 bases fit TRBD2. V gave up 5 bases and J gave up 6 bases; unmatched junction bases: 10. The CDR3 contains 16 residues.

This clonotype was seen only a few times. The genes are TRBV4-1 and TRBJ1-1; D not certain. CDR1 is MGHRA, CDR2 YSYEKL, per germline. The CDR3 has 16 amino acids. Deletions cut 0 bases from V and 5 bases from J, with 16 bases between. The CDR3 reads CASSQEEGFRGTEAFF. In DNA, the CDR3 is TGCGCCAGCAGCCAAGAAGAAGGATTCAGAGGGACTGAAGCTTTCTTT.

This chain connects TRBV7-2 to TRBJ1-3; D remains ambiguous. Germline-derived CDR1 and CDR2 are SGHTA and FQGNSA. V was clipped by 5 bases and J by 4 bases, with 6 bases between them. This CDR3 spans 12 amino acids. The CDR3 reads CASSMTGNTIYF. For the CDR3, the DNA is TGTGCCAGCAGCATGACAGGAAACACCATATATTTT.

This chain uses TRBV11-2 with TRBJ2-7; D is tentatively TRBD1 or TRBD2 (6 bases each). Deletions cut 1 base from V and 9 bases from J, with 13 bases between. CDR1 SGHAT and CDR2 FQNNGV come from the germline V gene. The length of the CDR3 is 13 residues. The CDR3 spells CASSLGGAPMQYF. The CDR3 DNA reads TGTGCCAGCAGCTTAGGGGGGGCGCCGATGCAGTACTTC.

The chain links TRBV7-2 to TRBJ1-5, with TRBD1 as a possible D gene (6 bases). The V gene lost 5 bases and the J gene lost 5 bases, with 10 bases spanning the gap. Germline CDR1 and CDR2: SGHTA and FQGNSA. CDR3 size: 13 residues. CDR3 DNA sequence: TGTGCCAGCAGCGCACAGGGAGATCAGCCCCAGCATTTT. It codes for CASSAQGDQPQHF. The full variable domain, rest sourced from reference TRBV7-2 and TRBJ1-5, is GAGVSQSPSNKVTEKGKDVELRCDPISGHTALYWYRQSLGQGLEFLIYFQGNSAPDKSGLPSDRFSAERTGGSVSTLTIQRTQQEDSAVYLCASSAQGDQPQHFGDGTRLSIL.

V usage is TRBV7-2 and J usage is TRBJ2-3; D uncertain. V was cut by 0 bases and J by 3 bases, with 4 bases left in between. CDR1 and CDR2 from the germline V gene are SGHTA and FQGNSA. The CDR3 totals 13 residues. CDR3 nucleotides: TGTGCCAGCAGCTTAGCGAAGACAGATACGCAGTATTTT. It is translated as CASSLAKTDTQYF.